The rows below give T cell receptor beta chains drawn from one sample of a study of response to subunit inactivated influenza vaccine. MiXCR was run by TCRdb on the RT-PCR reads, yielding one entry per CDR3 protein. The table shows 700,000 to 900,000 distinct CDR3 sequences, with approximately 22% occurring only once. Source: PBMCs from blood, taken about 5 days after vaccination. These receptors came from a man aged 50 to 59 who received an inactivated influenza vaccine. Both conserved end residues are part of each CDR3. D genes are given only for firm matches. Some rows mark clone size as missing; the rest say once, few, many or name a class of expanded clone.

TRBD1	TRBV6-2/TRBV6-3	few	TRBJ2-5	TGTGCCAGCATCAGACAGGGGGCTTGGGAGACCCAGTACTTC	CASIRQGAWETQYF
-	TRBV5-1	many	TRBJ2-5	TGCGCCAGCAGCTTGGGTTGGGAGTACCAAGAGACCCAGTACTTC	CASSLGWEYQETQYF
TRBD1	TRBV6-5	few	TRBJ2-6	TGTGCCAGCAGTTACGGACAGGGGGCTGGGGCCAACGTCCTGACTTTC	CASSYGQGAGANVLTF
-	TRBV9	few	TRBJ2-1	TGTGCCAGCAGCGCCACAGGGGGGAGGGGAGGCGAGCAGTTCTTC	CASSATGGRGGEQFF
TRBD2	TRBV6-1	few	TRBJ2-5	TGTGCCAGCACGGTCAGCGGGGGGCAAGAGACCCAGTACTTC	CASTVSGGQETQYF
-	TRBV3-1	-	TRBJ2-7	TGTGCCAGCAGCCAAGGAGGCGCGACCTACGAGCAGTACTTC	CASSQGGATYEQYF
TRBD2	TRBV7-9	few	TRBJ2-1	TGTGCCAGCAGCCCCGGGACTAGTGTCAATGAGCAGTTCTTC	CASSPGTSVNEQFF
TRBD1	TRBV12-3/TRBV12-4	-	TRBJ1-2	TGTGCCAGCAGCTCAAATTACAGGGGATCAGACTATGGCTACACCTTC	CASSSNYRGSDYGYTF
-	TRBV24-1	few	TRBJ1-2	TGTGCCACCAGTATGAGTAACTATGGCTACACCTTC	CATSMSNYGYTF
-	TRBV9	few	TRBJ1-5	TGTGCCAGCAGCGTAGGCCCACAGGGAGGCCAGCCCCAGCATTTT	CASSVGPQGGQPQHF
-	TRBV10-3	-	TRBJ2-7	TGTGCCATCAGTGAGCCGCAAAAGGGTTCCGACGAGCAGTACTTC	CAISEPQKGSDEQYF
TRBD2	TRBV6-1	-	TRBJ2-5	TGTGCCAGCAGTGGACTAGCGGGGGGAGAGGAGACCCAGTACTTC	CASSGLAGGEETQYF
-	TRBV6-5	-	TRBJ2-7	TGTGCCAGCAGTTACTCGATCGGCGTTAGCGGTACCTACGAGCAGTACTTC	CASSYSIGVSGTYEQYF
TRBD2	TRBV20-1	-	TRBJ2-1	TGCAGTGCTCGTGGGACTAGTCTAAAGCGGGATGAGCAGTTCTTC	CSARGTSLKRDEQFF
TRBD2	TRBV20-1	few	TRBJ2-3	TGCAGTGCTAGAGCCTTTTCAGCGGGGGGGCTCACCACAGGAACGCAGTATTTT	CSARAFSAGGLTTGTQYF
TRBD2	TRBV12-3/TRBV12-4	few	TRBJ2-1	TGTGCCAGCAGTTTCGGGACTAGCGGGAGGGGCCCCAGCTCCTACAATGAGCAGTTCTTC	CASSFGTSGRGPSSYNEQFF
TRBD1	TRBV6-1	-	TRBJ1-6	TGTGCCAGCAATCGGGACAGCACGAATTCACCCCTCCACTTT	CASNRDSTNSPLHF
-	TRBV4-1	few	TRBJ2-5	TGCGCCAGCAGCCAAGTTGGGGAACTCCAAGAGACCCAGTACTTC	CASSQVGELQETQYF
-	TRBV9	-	TRBJ2-5	TGTGCCAGCAGCGTAGGTGGGGCTAGTACGGAGACCCAGTACTTC	CASSVGGASTETQYF
-	TRBV29-1	-	TRBJ2-5	TGCAGCGCGGGGGGCTACAACCAAGAGACCCAGTACTTC	CSAGGYNQETQYF
TRBD2	TRBV20-1	-	TRBJ2-3	TGCAGTGCTTTAGCGGGAGGGATCATAGATACGCAGTATTTT	CSALAGGIIDTQYF
-	TRBV25-1	-	TRBJ1-6	TGTGCCAGCAGTGTACCGGGAGCGAGGGGATCACCCCTCCACTTT	CASSVPGARGSPLHF
-	TRBV28	once	TRBJ2-3	TGTGCCAGCAGTTTATCCGCTCTACCTACAGATACGCAGTATTTT	CASSLSALPTDTQYF